These 9 T cell receptor beta chains were sequenced from one sample in a study of T cell responses to AZD1222 COVID-19 vaccine. Generated by immunoSEQ multiplex PCR, the TCRdb table keeps only in-frame clones and is missing some. The data contain approximately 190,000 clones, around 92% of them singletons. The sample in question was peripheral blood, obtained on day 0 of AZD1222 vaccination. Every receptor here comes from an adult in good health.

The gene calls are TRBV27 and TRBJ2-5; 8 positions agree with TRBD1. The CDR3 runs to 13 residues. Germline V gene lookup returns CDR1 MNHEY and CDR2 SMNVEV (reference sequence). J was trimmed by 3 bases and V by 6 bases; bases with no gene match: 3. For the CDR3, the DNA is TGTGCCAGCAGCCAGGACAGGGAAGAGACCCAGTACTTC. This sequence encodes CASSQDREETQYF.

The chain uses TRBV19 and TRBJ2-1; D possibly corresponds to TRBD2 (5 bases). CDR1 is LNHDA, CDR2 SQIVND, per germline (reference sequence). V shed 4 bases and J shed 8 bases, with 18 bases lying between them. The CDR3 extends over 15 amino acids. The CDR3 sequence: CASSTTLKARDEQFF. The CDR3 DNA follows: TGTGCCAGTAGTACGACCCTAAAGGCGAGGGATGAGCAGTTCTTC.

The chain carries TRBV15 and TRBJ1-2; maybe TRBD1 (6 bases). CDR1 is LNHNV and CDR2 is YYDKDF in the germline V gene (reference sequence). The CDR3 consists of 14 residues. With 2 bases removed from V and 5 bases from J, the gap between germline ends came to 12 bases. The CDR3 DNA reads as TGTGCCACCAGCAGACCCGGGACAAGATATGGCTACACCTTC. It specifies CATSRPGTRYGYTF.

The chain has TRBV19 and TRBJ1-5; D unclear. This CDR3 spans 15 amino acids. Germline V gene lookup returns CDR1 LNHDA and CDR2 SQIVND (reference sequence). Between the trimmed V and J ends, which lost 2 bases and 10 bases, there was a span of 18 bases. CDR3 nucleotides: TGTGCCAGTAGTATAACATCCTTACGTGGGAAACCCCAGCATTTT. Protein sequence: CASSITSLRGKPQHF.

A single count supports this clone. The chain combines TRBV4-1 with TRBJ2-1, with a weak D call TRBD2 (5 bases). Looked up from germline, CDR1 is MGHRA and CDR2 is YSYEKL. Trimming removed 8 bases from V and 0 bases from J, with 14 bases in between. The length of the CDR3 is 15 residues. CDR3: CASSPGGGSYNEQFF. The CDR3 DNA reads TGCGCCAGCTCCCCAGGAGGTGGCTCCTACAATGAGCAGTTCTTC.

The V gene is TRBV29-1, the J gene TRBJ1-2; no definite D call. V shed 4 bases and J shed 1 base, with 7 bases lying between them. Per the germline V gene, CDR1 is SQVTM and CDR2 is ANQGSEA. This CDR3 spans 12 amino acids. The CDR3 region has the DNA TGCAGCGTTGTCGGGAGTAACTATGGCTACACCTTC. Residues: CSVVGSNYGYTF.

This chain links TRBV28 with TRBJ1-6; 10 bases match TRBD1. Germline V gives CDR1 MDHEN, CDR2 SYDVKM. The CDR3 length is 16 residues. The V and J ends lost 4 bases and 7 bases, in that order; junction bases with no gene match: 7. CDR3 nucleotide sequence: TGTGCCAGCAGTTACCTTAGGGGACAGGGGAATTCACCCCTCCACTTT. Its translation is CASSYLRGQGNSPLHF.

The J gene is TRBJ2-1, the V gene TRBV5-1, with D perhaps matching TRBD1 (6 bases). Germline-derived CDR1 and CDR2 are SGHRS and YFSETQ. This CDR3 spans 16 amino acids. Trimming took off 0 bases at V and 0 bases at J, with 10 bases between the two ends. CDR3 nucleotides: TGCGCCAGCAGCTTGGTAGGGGGACGCTCCTACAATGAGCAGTTCTTC. Encoded protein: CASSLVGGRSYNEQFF.

This rearrangement joins TRBV30 to TRBJ1-2; 7 positions match TRBD1. V gave up 3 bases and J gave up 6 bases; unmatched junction bases: 4. The CDR3 runs to 12 residues. From germline, CDR1 is GTSNPN and CDR2 SVGIG (reference sequence). CDR3 coding DNA: TGTGCCTGGAGCCGGGACAGAGATGGCTACACCTTC. This sequence encodes CAWSRDRDGYTF.